This T cell receptor (beta chain) came from a study of CD8 T cells in ankylosing spondylitis (dated by TCRdb to about 2017). Regarding the complete study: T cell receptor beta repertoires were profiled in healthy donors and ankylosing spondylitis patients so that disease-linked TCR variants could be found. Peripheral blood was sampled, and synovial fluid was additionally collected from ankylosing spondylitis patients. The full study cohort comprised 25 or so ankylosing spondylitis patients and approximately 100 healthy donors.

On this clonotype: The antigen it recognizes is unknown. A read error is possible here, since a much larger clone lies one base away.

Findings and caveats that apply to the study as a whole: Some motif variants were previously reported in synovial fluid and blood of reactive arthritis patients, suggesting common disease-initiation mechanisms. A CD8+ phenotype was shown by the disease-linked clones, which were found at relatively low frequencies in peripheral blood. The disease-linked clones were reported to be significantly enriched in matched synovial fluid samples from ankylosing spondylitis patients. A TCR beta motif of about 8 highly homologous amino acid variants appeared characteristic of blood from ankylosing spondylitis patients.

CDR1 SGHKS and CDR2 YYEKEE are derived from the germline V gene (reference sequence). Measured from the cysteine to the phenylalanine, the CDR3 is 14 residues long. CDR3 DNA only is kept here, 42 bases in frame from base 1. Instrument used: Illumina HiSeq 2500. TCR beta libraries were prepared by quantitative 5'-RACE with molecular barcodes. Concerning the study's data processing: To identify disease-linked TCR variants, a new computational method was used, one built on a probabilistic model of VDJ rearrangement. The public sequencing data were trimmed at Q25 with fastp and processed into clonotypes with MiXCR by TCRdb, which kept only in-frame beta chains. Every entry covers one CDR3 protein and lists the most common genes and DNA from its rows. TCRdb, rather than the study authors, made the V and J calls. Present in this sample are some 120,000 distinct CDR3 sequences, more than 6.5% of which were seen just once. The biggest ten clones account for 9% to 15% of the sample.

The rearrangement joined TRBV5-5 to TRBJ2-3; the D element might be TRBD1 or TRBD2, as each aligns at 5 bases. Source material: blood, either unsorted or a sorted T cell fraction (not recorded which). This receptor was obtained from a male donor with ankylosing spondylitis or in good health (not recorded which). The CDR3 reads CASSPTASTDMQYF. The nucleotide sequence reads TGTGCCAGCAGCCCGACAGCTAGCACAGATATGCAGTATTTT.